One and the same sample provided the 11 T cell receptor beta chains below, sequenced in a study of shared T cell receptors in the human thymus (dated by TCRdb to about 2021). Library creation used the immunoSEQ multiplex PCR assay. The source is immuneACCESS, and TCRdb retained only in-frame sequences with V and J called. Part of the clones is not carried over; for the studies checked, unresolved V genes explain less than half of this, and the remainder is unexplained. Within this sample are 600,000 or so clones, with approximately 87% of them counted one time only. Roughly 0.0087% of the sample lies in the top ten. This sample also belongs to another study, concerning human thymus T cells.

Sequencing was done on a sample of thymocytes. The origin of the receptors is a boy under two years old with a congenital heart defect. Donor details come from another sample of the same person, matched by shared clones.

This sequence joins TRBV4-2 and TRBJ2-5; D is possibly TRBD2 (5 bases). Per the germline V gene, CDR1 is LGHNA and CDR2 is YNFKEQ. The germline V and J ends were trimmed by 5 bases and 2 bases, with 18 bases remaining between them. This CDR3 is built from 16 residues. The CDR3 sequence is CASSYHSERPQETQYF. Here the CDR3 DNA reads TGTGCCAGCAGCTACCACTCCGAGCGGCCGCAAGAGACCCAGTACTTC.

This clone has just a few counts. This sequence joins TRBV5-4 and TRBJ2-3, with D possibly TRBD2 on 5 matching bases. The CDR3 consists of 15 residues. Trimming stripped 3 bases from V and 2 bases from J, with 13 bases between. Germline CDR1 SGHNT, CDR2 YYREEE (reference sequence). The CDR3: CASSSPTSVTDTQYF. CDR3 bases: TGTGCCAGCAGCTCCCCAACTAGTGTCACAGATACGCAGTATTTT.

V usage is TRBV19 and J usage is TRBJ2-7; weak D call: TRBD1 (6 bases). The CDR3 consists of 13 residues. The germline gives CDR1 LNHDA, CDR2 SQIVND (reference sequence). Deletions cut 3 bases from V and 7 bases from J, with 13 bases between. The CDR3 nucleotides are TGTGCCAGTAGTATTATGGGGGCAGGAGAGCAGTACTTC. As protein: CASSIMGAGEQYF.

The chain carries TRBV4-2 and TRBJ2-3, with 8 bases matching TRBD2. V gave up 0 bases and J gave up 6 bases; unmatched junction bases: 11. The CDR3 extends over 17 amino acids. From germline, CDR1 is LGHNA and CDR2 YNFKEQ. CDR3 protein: CASSQEADGGGRDTQYF. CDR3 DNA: TGTGCCAGCAGCCAAGAAGCTGACGGCGGGGGGCGGGATACGCAGTATTTT.

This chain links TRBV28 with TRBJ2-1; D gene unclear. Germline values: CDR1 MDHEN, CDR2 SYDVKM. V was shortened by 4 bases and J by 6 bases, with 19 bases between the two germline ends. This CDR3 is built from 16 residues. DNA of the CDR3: TGTGCCAGCAGTTACCCGAGAGCGCCTCTGCTCAATGAGCAGTTCTTC. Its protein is CASSYPRAPLLNEQFF.

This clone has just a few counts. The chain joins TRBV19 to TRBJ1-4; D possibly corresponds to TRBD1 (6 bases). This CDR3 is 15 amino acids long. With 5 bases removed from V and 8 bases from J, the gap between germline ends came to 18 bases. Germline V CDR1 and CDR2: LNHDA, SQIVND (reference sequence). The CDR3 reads CASSPGDKLMEKLFF. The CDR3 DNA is TGTGCCAGTAGTCCAGGGGACAAGTTGATGGAAAAACTGTTTTTT.

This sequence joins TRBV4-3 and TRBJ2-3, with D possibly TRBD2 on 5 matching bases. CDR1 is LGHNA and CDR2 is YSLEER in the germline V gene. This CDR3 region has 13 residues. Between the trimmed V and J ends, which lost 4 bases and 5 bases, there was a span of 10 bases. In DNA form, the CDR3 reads TGCGCCAGCAGCCTTAGGCGGGTAGATACGCAGTATTTT. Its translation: CASSLRRVDTQYF.

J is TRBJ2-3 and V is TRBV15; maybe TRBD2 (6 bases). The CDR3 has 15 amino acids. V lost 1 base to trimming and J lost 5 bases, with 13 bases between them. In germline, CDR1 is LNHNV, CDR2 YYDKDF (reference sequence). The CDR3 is CATSRGRGAGDTQYF. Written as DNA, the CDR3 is TGTGCCACCAGCAGAGGTCGGGGAGCGGGAGATACGCAGTATTTT.

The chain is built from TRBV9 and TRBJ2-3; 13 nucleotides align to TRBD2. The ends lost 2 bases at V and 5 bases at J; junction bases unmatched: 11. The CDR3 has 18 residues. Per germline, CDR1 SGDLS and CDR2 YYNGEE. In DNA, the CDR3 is TGTGCCAGCAGCGTCGACCCTGGACTAGCGGGAGTTGGAGATACGCAGTATTTT. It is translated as CASSVDPGLAGVGDTQYF. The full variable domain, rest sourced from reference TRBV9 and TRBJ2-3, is DSGVTQTPKHLITATGQRVTLRCSPRSGDLSVYWYQQSLDQGLQFLIQYYNGEERAKGNILERFSAQQFPDLHSELNLSSLELGDSALYFCASSVDPGLAGVGDTQYFGPGTRLTVL.

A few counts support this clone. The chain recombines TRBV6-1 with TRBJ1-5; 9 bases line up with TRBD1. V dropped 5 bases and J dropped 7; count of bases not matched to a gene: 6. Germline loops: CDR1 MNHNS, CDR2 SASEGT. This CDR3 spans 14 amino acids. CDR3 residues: CASSLRDRDQPQHF. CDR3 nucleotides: TGTGCCAGCAGTCTCCGGGACAGGGACCAGCCCCAGCATTTT.

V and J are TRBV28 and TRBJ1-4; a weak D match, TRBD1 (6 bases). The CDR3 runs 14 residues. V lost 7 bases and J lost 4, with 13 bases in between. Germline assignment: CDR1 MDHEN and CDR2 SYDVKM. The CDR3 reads CASNPGQNNEKLFF. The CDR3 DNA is TGTGCCAGCAACCCCGGACAGAATAATGAAAAACTGTTTTTT.